Listed here are 14 T cell receptor beta chains from one sample, sequenced in a study of control samples from healthy donors and cancer patients. Repertoires were generated with immunoSEQ multiplex PCR, while TCRdb's copy carries only in-frame clones and drops some. Here the sample spans more than 95,000 clones, around 92% being singletons. The sequencing input was PBMCs. The receptors were gathered from a man aged 80 or over with head and neck cancer.

The V call is TRBV10-3, the J call TRBJ2-5; a possible D gene is TRBD2 (6 bases). The CDR3 is 13 amino acids. Germline values: CDR1 ENHRY, CDR2 SYGVKD. Trimming stripped 11 bases from V and 2 bases from J, with 15 bases between. DNA for the CDR3: TGTGCCTCCCAACGGGACTTACAAGAGACCCAGTACTTC. Amino acid sequence: CASQRDLQETQYF.

The chain is built from TRBV30 and TRBJ1-1; D remains ambiguous. The CDR3 contains 13 residues. With 4 bases removed from V and 0 bases from J, the gap between germline ends came to 9 bases. Germline V gene lookup returns CDR1 GTSNPN and CDR2 SVGIG (reference sequence). Here the CDR3 reads CAWNKRVNTEAFF. CDR3 DNA: TGTGCCTGGAATAAGAGGGTGAACACTGAAGCTTTCTTT.

The chain has TRBV7-2 and TRBJ2-5; D remains unclear. V lost 6 bases to trimming and J lost 2 bases, with 16 bases between them. The CDR3 consists of 15 residues. Per germline, CDR1 SGHTA and CDR2 FQGNSA. CDR3: CASSSEGLIQETQYF. The CDR3 bases are TGTGCCAGCAGTTCCGAAGGTCTGATACAAGAGACCCAGTACTTC.

CDR3: CASRVAGGPSGELFF. The DNA of the CDR3 is TGCGCCAGCAGAGTAGCGGGAGGGCCTTCCGGGGAGCTGTTTTTT. The chain carries TRBV10-2 and TRBJ2-2, with 11 bases identical to TRBD2. Trimming cost V 6 bases and J 6 bases; bases outside gene matches: 6. The CDR3 contains 15 residues. CDR1 and CDR2 from the germline V gene are WSHSY and SAAADI.

The sample holds one count of this clone. The chain recombines TRBV19 with TRBJ1-6, with 8 bases fitting TRBD1. The CDR3 contains 13 residues. Germline V gene lookup returns CDR1 LNHDA and CDR2 SQIVND (reference sequence). Germline trimming cut 8 bases from V and 9 bases from J; bases unmatched to any gene: 6. Here the CDR3 DNA reads TGTGCCAGTTGTGAACAGGGGGTTTCACCCCTCCACTTT. Protein: CASCEQGVSPLHF.

The J gene is TRBJ2-2, the V gene TRBV5-4; D call uncertain. CDR1 is SGHNT, CDR2 YYREEE, per germline (reference sequence). With 4 bases removed from V and 4 bases from J, the gap between germline ends came to 5 bases. The CDR3 extends over 12 amino acids. DNA for the CDR3: TGTGCCAGCAGCCCCGTCACCGGGGAGCTGTTTTTT. Protein product: CASSPVTGELFF.

The rearrangement links TRBV3-1 (or the pseudogene TRBV3-2) to TRBJ2-2; TRBD2 agrees at 9 bases. The junction had 9 bases not matched to a gene; V was cut back by 0 bases and J by 1 base. Germline CDR1 and CDR2: LGHDT and YNNKEL (reference sequence). The length of the CDR3 is 19 residues. CDR3 protein: CASSQEKVSGSWNTGELFF. Here the CDR3 DNA reads TGTGCCAGCAGCCAAGAAAAGGTTAGCGGGAGCTGGAACACCGGGGAGCTGTTTTTT.

The chain employs TRBV11-3 and TRBJ2-2; D is uncertain. CDR1 is SGHNT, CDR2 YENEEA, per germline. The CDR3 extends over 14 amino acids. Trimming stripped 3 bases from V and 1 base from J, with 6 bases between. CDR3 coding DNA: TGTGCCAGCAGCTTCGGCAGGAACACCGGGGAGCTGTTTTTT. This encodes CASSFGRNTGELFF. Full variable domain (missing parts from reference TRBV11-3 and TRBJ2-2): EAGVVQSPRYKIIEKKQPVAFWCNPISGHNTLYWYLQNLGQGPELLIRYENEEAVDDSQLPKDRFSAERLKGVDSTLKIQPAELGDSAVYLCASSFGRNTGELFFGEGSRLTVL.

This chain links TRBV3-1 (or the pseudogene TRBV3-2) with TRBJ1-1; no definite D call. From germline, CDR1 is LGHDT and CDR2 YNNKEL (reference sequence). V lost 1 base and J 4 bases, leaving 10 bases between the germline ends. The CDR3 is made up of 14 amino acids. The CDR3 protein is CASSQVTLATEAFF. In DNA form, the CDR3 reads TGTGCCAGCAGCCAAGTGACTCTCGCCACTGAAGCTTTCTTT.

The V call is TRBV7-9, the J call TRBJ1-6; D is ambiguous. V shed 5 bases and J shed 7 bases, with 18 bases lying between them. This CDR3 is built from 16 residues. The V gene's germline CDR1 is SEHNR and CDR2 FQNEAQ (reference sequence). CDR3 residues: CASSASGRRPNSPLHF. CDR3 bases: TGTGCCAGCAGCGCCTCAGGACGACGACCCAATTCACCCCTCCACTTT.

V and J are TRBV3-1 (or the pseudogene TRBV3-2) and TRBJ2-1; 11 bases match TRBD2. Germline loops: CDR1 LGHDT, CDR2 YNNKEL (reference sequence). The CDR3 runs 15 residues. Trimming cost V 3 bases and J 4 bases; bases outside gene matches: 2. The CDR3 is CASSHSGGGYNEQFF. The CDR3, as DNA: TGTGCCAGCAGCCATAGCGGGGGGGGTTACAATGAGCAGTTCTTC.

This clone was found once. V and J are TRBV20-1 and TRBJ2-3; D not certain. Germline values: CDR1 DFQATT, CDR2 SNEGSKA (reference sequence). The V end was cut by 3 bases, the J end by 3 bases, with 22 bases between. The CDR3 is made up of 17 amino acids. DNA for the CDR3: TGCAGTGCTAGTGGTACGCGACTCCCTCCCGGAACAGATACGCAGTATTTT. It is translated as CSASGTRLPPGTDTQYF.

The chain combines TRBV10-1 with TRBJ1-1; the D gene is possibly TRBD1 (5 bases). V was clipped by 4 bases and J by 5 bases, with 17 bases between them. This CDR3 is 15 amino acids long. Germline V gene sequence: CDR1 WNHNN, CDR2 SYGVQD (reference sequence). For the CDR3, the DNA is TGCGCCAGCAGTGTGGGGACGCCTAAGGGAACTGAAGCTTTCTTT. Residues: CASSVGTPKGTEAFF.

CDR3 protein: CASREAGRNEQFF. CDR3 bases: TGTGCCAGCAGGGAGGCAGGGCGCAATGAGCAGTTCTTC. The gene calls are TRBV27 and TRBJ2-1, with D perhaps TRBD1 or TRBD2 (5 bases each). Trimming pared 6 bases from V and 6 bases from J, leaving 12 bases between. The germline V gene encodes CDR1 MNHEY and CDR2 SMNVEV (reference sequence). The CDR3 sequence is 13 residues long.